The 8 T cell receptor beta chains below come from one sample, sequenced in a study of OX40 agonist ivuxolimab in advanced cancers. Produced via immunoSEQ multiplex PCR; TCRdb's table is partial and in-frame only. The sample consists of 15,000 to 20,000 clones, around 85% of them appearing once. The sequencing here drew on CD4+ or CD8+ T cells sorted from blood, taken in a trial of the OX40 agonist ivuxolimab. The receptors originated from an adult with an advanced solid tumor such as melanoma, head and neck, liver or kidney cancer.

This clone was recorded only once. The genes are TRBV9 and TRBJ2-1, with D hard to call. Germline values: CDR1 SGDLS, CDR2 YYNGEE. V was shortened by 4 bases and J by 4 bases, with 9 bases between the two germline ends. This CDR3 has 13 residues. CDR3 coding DNA: TGTGCCAGCAGCTACGACGATTACAATGAGCAGTTCTTC. Protein sequence: CASSYDDYNEQFF.

The chain links TRBV7-2 to TRBJ1-1; D unresolved. The CDR3 is 14 residues long. Per germline, CDR1 SGHTA and CDR2 FQGNSA. The V gene lost 5 bases and the J gene lost 1 base, with 11 bases spanning the gap. CDR3 bases: TGTGCCAGCAGCCGAGAGGAGACGAACACTGAAGCTTTCTTT. Protein sequence: CASSREETNTEAFF.

The genes are TRBV15 and TRBJ2-1, with 8 bases matching TRBD2. Germline V lookup: CDR1 LNHNV, CDR2 YYDKDF (reference sequence). With 0 bases clipped from V and 4 bases from J, the junction kept 5 bases outside the gene matches. The CDR3 contains 16 residues. CDR3 nucleotides: TGTGCCACCAGCAGAGACCAGCGGGAGAGATACAATGAGCAGTTCTTC. This sequence encodes CATSRDQRERYNEQFF.

The chain joins TRBV10-2 to TRBJ2-2; 8 nucleotides align to TRBD1. The V gene end was trimmed by 7 bases and the J gene end by 1 base; junction bases not matched to a gene: 2. Germline assignment: CDR1 WSHSY and CDR2 SAAADI. This CDR3 has 14 residues. The CDR3 region is CASNGQGNTGELFF. The CDR3 DNA follows: TGCGCCAGCAACGGACAGGGGAACACCGGGGAGCTGTTTTTT.

The chain carries TRBV27 and TRBJ1-6, with D perhaps TRBD1 (5 bases). The germline V gene has CDR1 MNHEY and CDR2 SMNVEV (reference sequence). The CDR3 is made up of 13 amino acids. V lost 6 bases to trimming and J lost 15 bases, with 18 bases between them. CDR3 nucleotides: TGTGCCAGCAGACTAGGGCCCCTCAGGGACCTCCACTTT. Amino acids: CASRLGPLRDLHF.

The genes are TRBV6-5 and TRBJ1-4; TRBD1 is a possible D gene (6 bases). V was clipped by 2 bases and J by 4 bases, with 11 bases between them. Germline-derived CDR1 and CDR2 are MNHEY and SVGAGI. This CDR3 region has 15 residues. CDR3 region: CASSYTTGDNEKLFF. CDR3 DNA sequence: TGTGCCAGCAGTTACACGACAGGTGATAATGAAAAACTGTTTTTT.

This chain uses TRBV6-5 with TRBJ2-3; the D gene could be TRBD1 or TRBD2 (5 bases each). The CDR3 has 16 residues. Germline values: CDR1 MNHEY, CDR2 SVGAGI. Trimming pared 4 bases from V and 2 bases from J, leaving 16 bases between. The CDR3 DNA reads TGTGCCAGCAGTTCGAGGGGAAATAACCCCACAGATACGCAGTATTTT. The encoded protein is CASSSRGNNPTDTQYF.

This chain connects TRBV4-2 to TRBJ2-2; 7 nucleotides match TRBD2. V trimming: 4 bases; J trimming: 5 bases; junction bases outside the gene matches: 7. This CDR3 region has 15 residues. In germline, CDR1 is LGHNA, CDR2 YNFKEQ. In nucleotides, the CDR3 is TGTGCCAGCAGCCCGGCGGGAGTAGAAACCGGGGAGCTGTTTTTT. This sequence encodes CASSPAGVETGELFF.